Described below is a single T cell receptor beta chain sequence and its context. Its antigen is currently unknown. Here immunoSEQ multiplex PCR was the method, and the copy in TCRdb shows in-frame clones only, minus some. Of 180,000 or so clones in the sample, 85% to 95% were seen once. The sample originates from a study of T cell responses to AZD1222 COVID-19 vaccine. Study-level results: Breadth and depth of Spike-specific TCRs rose after two AZD1222 doses. AZD1222 recipients seropositive at baseline numbered only six or seven. No repertoire was sampled before or during the peak T cell response, only after it.

This clonotype was obtained from an adult in good health. The source was peripheral blood, collected on day 0 of AZD1222 vaccination.

Here the CDR3 DNA reads TGTGCCAGCTCGGGACAGGGGGTTGGTAGCAATCAGCCCCAGCATTTT. Encoded protein: CASSGQGVGSNQPQHF. The chain joins TRBV19 to TRBJ1-5, with 11 bases matching TRBD1. The CDR3 spans 16 residues. Germline loops: CDR1 LNHDA, CDR2 SQIVND (reference sequence). Trimming took 9 bases from V and 0 from J; bases not matched to a gene: 7.